Presented here are 4 T cell receptor beta chains from one specimen sequenced in a study of cytomegalovirus exposure and HLA in healthy donors. Primers for the PCR totalled 60 Vbeta and 13 Jbeta. Sequencing was performed with immunoSEQ multiplex PCR; in TCRdb, only in-frame clones are kept and a portion is missing. The table shows 120,000 or so clones, with 70% to 80% occurring only once. What was sequenced was PBMCs. Receptors originate from a man aged 18 to 29 in good health and CMV-seronegative.

The CDR3 loop reads CASSPPGTRYTGELFF. The DNA of the CDR3 is TGTGCCAGCAGCCCGCCAGGGACTAGATACACCGGGGAGCTGTTTTTT. V and J are TRBV14 and TRBJ2-2; 8 bases fit TRBD2. This CDR3 is 16 amino acids long. With 4 bases clipped from V and 3 bases from J, the junction kept 7 bases outside the gene matches. Germline CDR1 reads SGHDN; CDR2 reads FVKESK.

This rearrangement joins TRBV30 to TRBJ2-7; TRBD1 matches 7 bases. The germline gives CDR1 GTSNPN, CDR2 SVGIG (reference sequence). CDR3 length: 13 amino acids. V lost 3 bases, J lost 1 base, and 3 bases stayed unmatched. The CDR3 reads CAWRTGNSYEQYF. The CDR3 DNA reads as TGTGCCTGGAGGACAGGGAATTCCTACGAGCAGTACTTC.

V usage is TRBV7-9 and J usage is TRBJ2-1; the match to TRBD1 covers 7 bases. This CDR3 region has 15 residues. Losses at the gene ends were 1 base for V and 6 bases for J; bases not matched to a gene: 6. CDR1 is SEHNR and CDR2 is FQNEAQ in the germline V gene (reference sequence). This chain's CDR3 is CASSLDRGVGNEQFF. CDR3 in DNA: TGTGCCAGCAGCTTAGACAGGGGAGTAGGCAATGAGCAGTTCTTC.

The chain is built from TRBV6-5 and TRBJ2-2, with D perhaps matching TRBD2 (6 bases). Between the trimmed V and J ends, which lost 6 bases and 3 bases, there was a span of 11 bases. Per the germline V gene, CDR1 is MNHEY and CDR2 is SVGAGI. The CDR3 loop spans 14 amino acids. DNA of the CDR3: TGTGCCAGCAGGGGGGGAAGTCACACCGGGGAGCTGTTTTTT. Protein: CASRGGSHTGELFF.